What follows describes a single TCR beta chain. This clonotype has a count of ten or more. The antigen it binds to is not known. No much larger clonotype is one base removed from it; base qualities were not supplied. The method was 3' RACE. To correct PCR amplification bias, TCR libraries were generated from RNA with a 3' RACE protocol that used unique molecular identifiers. Up to about 12 amplicon libraries were pooled and sequenced on an Illumina MiSeq with v2 2x250 paired-end chemistry. For the original study's pipeline: Decombinator was used to process the reads, assigning V and J genes and CDR3 and applying barcode-based correction of errors and PCR bias. Before the Gini coefficient was calculated with the R ineq package, repertoires were subsampled to the same depth. GLIPH, Hamming distance and a shared triplet metric were used to assess CDR3 similarity. Clones were called with MiXCR by TCRdb after fastp trimmed the public reads at Q25, and only in-frame beta chains were retained. Every distinct CDR3 protein forms one entry, paired with its most common genes and DNA. The V and J calls and clone size are TCRdb's, not the authors'. Recorded for this sample are some 15,000 distinct CDR3 sequences; 3.4% of them occurred a single time. The ten largest clones represent about 5.4% of the sample.

This specimen's treatment or condition label, interpreted: PENTA 11 planned treatment interruption arm or continuous ART arm. Children from the United Kingdom aged 2 to 15 years who had been given at least three-drug ART for at least 24 weeks were enrolled as participants. Cryopreserved PBMCs containing at least 5 million viable cells were required, and four candidate patients were excluded because of low viable PBMC yield. Using a FACSAria III cell sorter, naive CD4+ CD45RA+ CD45RO- T cells were FACS-sorted out of thawed PBMCs. After sorting, the cells were fixed and RNA was extracted first with the RNeasy FFPE kit and then with the RNeasy Micro kit. This sample stems from a study of HIV-infected children after antiretroviral therapy interruption (dated by TCRdb to between 2017 and 2020). Regarding the complete study: The study included eight children, four on planned treatment interruption and four on continuous treatment, and all eight had a CD4+ count above 500 and a viral load below 50 copies/ml. The interruption group had a median age of approximately 9.2 years, and the continuous treatment group had a median age of around 8 years. Recorded exposure to EBV and CMV was present in most of the participating children. Samples from the interruption arm were taken at week 0, at week 12, at the end of interruption (week 24 or 48), and about 3 years after the study ended. Continuous-treatment samples were analyzed from corresponding weeks 0, 48 and 150. TCR repertoires were compared between children on planned treatment interruption and children on continuous antiretroviral treatment, alongside thymic output measurements. General conclusions and limits of the study: The small number of patients is a limitation of the study, so the data should be interpreted with caution. An increase in the naive CD4+ Gini coefficient was observed by the end of treatment interruption, suggesting clonal expansion, and a return to baseline was observed by 3 years. Minor non-naive CD45RA+ populations, such as EMRA or stem memory cells, might be present among the sorted CD45RA+ naive cells. In the naive CD4+ repertoires of PTI patients, CDR3 sharing between time points dropped after the start of interruption, while many sequences were shared between the end of interruption and 3 years later.

CDR1 and CDR2 are drawn from the germline V gene: LGHNA, YNFKEQ. Counted from cysteine to phenylalanine, this CDR3 has 15 amino acids. Only the CDR3 DNA stays, 45 bases, in frame from base 1. V loses 0 bases, J loses 1 base, and the germline ends lie 10 bases apart. The TCR was taken from a child aged 2-17 years with HIV. This chain joins TRBV4-2 to TRBJ2-7, with no reliable assignment of the D segment. Sample: CD45RA+ CD4+ T cells from PBMCs, taken from a donor given antiretroviral therapy, either interrupted or continuous. Reading the label with the study, this specimen's cell subset or site is: naive CD4+ CD45RA+ CD45RO- T cells. The CDR3 in this case is CASSQEVDPSYEQYF. In nucleotide form, the sequence is TGTGCCAGCAGCCAAGAGGTGGATCCTTCCTACGAGCAGTACTTC.